The 31 T cell receptor beta chains reported below all come from one sample, sequenced in a study of CD8 T cells in Susac syndrome. Random hexamers were used to reverse transcribe the RNA input (roughly 0.5 to 1 ug). TCRdb reanalysed the immunoSEQ multiplex PCR reads using MiXCR and keeps one entry per CDR3 protein. The repertoire holds under 95,000 distinct CDR3 sequences, with roughly 94% as singletons. The sample was CD4+ T cells from PBMCs. Receptors originate from a human donor with Susac syndrome.

The chain uses TRBV25-1 and TRBJ1-1; D perhaps matches TRBD1 (6 bases). Trimming removed 5 bases at V and 5 bases at J, with 15 bases between. The CDR3 runs 14 residues. Germline lookup yields CDR1 MGHDK and CDR2 SYGVNS. CDR3 bases: TGTGCCAGCAGTATCGGACAGCGGACGACTGAAGCTTTCTTT. It yields the protein CASSIGQRTTEAFF. Together with reference TRBV25-1 and TRBJ1-1, the CDR3 gives the full variable domain: EADIYQTPRYLVIGTGKKITLECSQTMGHDKMYWYQQDPGMELHLIHYSYGVNSTEKGDLSSESTVSRIRTEHFPLTLESARPSHTSQYLCASSIGQRTTEAFFGQGTRLTVV.

The J gene is TRBJ2-7, the V gene TRBV5-1; no definite D call. The V end lost 5 bases, the J end lost 0 bases, and 9 bases lay between the germline ends. The CDR3 extends over 13 amino acids. Germline values: CDR1 SGHRS, CDR2 YFSETQ. CDR3 loop: CASSVQSSYEQYF. CDR3 nucleotide sequence: TGCGCCAGCAGTGTGCAGAGCTCCTACGAGCAGTACTTC.

The V gene is TRBV6-2 or TRBV6-3, the J gene TRBJ2-5, with 7 bases aligning to TRBD2. J lost 3 bases, V lost 4 bases, and 8 bases had no gene match. The germline CDR1 and CDR2 sequences are MNHEY and SVGEGT. CDR3 size: 15 residues. CDR3 in DNA: TGTGCCAGCAGTTTCGGCGGGGGACCGAAAGAGACCCAGTACTTC. Translation: CASSFGGGPKETQYF.

CDR3 residues: CASSLMDPTNNEQFF. The CDR3 DNA follows: TGTGCCAGCAGTTTAATGGACCCTACCAACAATGAGCAGTTCTTC. This chain connects TRBV28 to TRBJ2-1; D ambiguous. This CDR3 has 15 residues. The V and J ends lost 2 bases and 5 bases respectively, with 13 bases between them. The germline gives CDR1 MDHEN, CDR2 SYDVKM.

The V call is TRBV20-1, the J call TRBJ2-7; D is uncertain. Germline loops: CDR1 DFQATT, CDR2 SNEGSKA (reference sequence). The CDR3 length is 11 residues. Trimming cost V 3 bases and J 7 bases, with 10 bases left between them. The CDR3 bases are TGCAGTGCTAGTGTAGACGCGGAGCAGTACTTC. Residues: CSASVDAEQYF.

This chain joins TRBV4-1 and TRBJ2-3; 7 nucleotides match TRBD2. Germline CDR1 and CDR2: MGHRA and YSYEKL. V shed 0 bases and J 3 bases; nucleotides not matched to a gene: 6. The CDR3 sequence is 16 residues long. The DNA for the CDR3 is TGCGCCAGCAGCCAAGAGTGGAGGGGAGGGACAGATACGCAGTATTTT. Its translation: CASSQEWRGGTDTQYF.

The chain is built from TRBV10-1 and TRBJ1-6, with D perhaps TRBD1 (6 bases). CDR1 and CDR2 (germline): WNHNN, SYGVQD (reference sequence). Trimming pared 6 bases from V and 7 bases from J, leaving 13 bases between. This CDR3 contains 14 residues. CDR3 sequence: CASSVGQNNSPLHF. CDR3 DNA: TGCGCCAGCAGCGTTGGACAGAACAATTCACCCCTCCACTTT.

This rearrangement joins TRBV20-1 to TRBJ1-2; D call uncertain. V shed 0 bases and J shed 4 bases, with 12 bases lying between them. Germline CDR1 is DFQATT and CDR2 is SNEGSKA (reference sequence). The CDR3 is made up of 14 amino acids. The CDR3 nucleotides read TGCAGTGCTAGAGATTCGTATAGAATCTATGGCTACACCTTC. Amino acids: CSARDSYRIYGYTF.

Worth noting for this clonotype: The junction shows a germline mismatch at one end, possibly a read error. V and J are TRBV7-7 and TRBJ1-1; 9 positions agree with TRBD1. The CDR3 is 13 residues long. Germline values: CDR1 SSHAT, CDR2 FNYEAQ (reference sequence). The CDR3 coding sequence is TGTGCTAGCAGCTCGGACAGGGGCACTGAAGCTTTCTTT. Encoded protein: CASSSDRGTEAFF. The whole variable domain, filled in from reference TRBV7-7 and TRBJ1-1, reads GAGVSQSPRYKVTKRGQDVTLRCDPISSHATLYWYQQALGQGPEFLTYFNYEAQPDKSGLPSDRFSAERPEGSISTLTIQRTEQRDSAMYRCASSSDRGTEAFFGQGTRLTVV.

This sequence joins TRBV24-1 and TRBJ1-2, with no clear D. Germline V gene data show CDR1 as KGHDR and CDR2 as SFDVKD. Trimming took off 5 bases at V and 6 bases at J, with 12 bases between the two ends. The CDR3 runs to 13 residues. The DNA of the CDR3 is TGTGCCACCAGTGGCAGGTCCAGTAATGGCTACACCTTC. The encoded protein is CATSGRSSNGYTF.

The chain uses TRBV9 and TRBJ2-1; D is ambiguous. The length of the CDR3 is 14 residues. The germline V gene encodes CDR1 SGDLS and CDR2 YYNGEE. The V end lost 2 bases, the J end lost 0 bases, and 6 bases lay between the germline ends. The CDR3 is CASSVASSYNEQFF. The CDR3 coding sequence is TGTGCCAGCAGCGTGGCGAGCTCCTACAATGAGCAGTTCTTC. Using reference TRBV9 and TRBJ2-1 for the parts outside the CDR3, the full variable domain is DSGVTQTPKHLITATGQRVTLRCSPRSGDLSVYWYQQSLDQGLQFLIQYYNGEERAKGNILERFSAQQFPDLHSELNLSSLELGDSALYFCASSVASSYNEQFFGPGTRLTVL.

The V call is TRBV12-3 or TRBV12-4, the J call TRBJ2-5, with TRBD1 as a possible D gene (6 bases). CDR3 length: 14 residues. V shed 3 bases and J shed 6 bases, with 14 bases lying between them. This chain's CDR3 is CASSFGRGVKTQYF. The CDR3 nucleotides read TGTGCCAGCAGTTTTGGCAGGGGTGTGAAGACCCAGTACTTC.

The chain recombines TRBV27 with TRBJ2-6; 11 positions match TRBD1. V trimming: 3 bases; J trimming: 1 base; junction bases outside the gene matches: 2. The CDR3 runs to 17 residues. The V gene's germline CDR1 is MNHEY and CDR2 SMNVEV (reference sequence). The CDR3 protein is CASSLGTGGSGANVLTF. Here the CDR3 DNA reads TGTGCCAGCAGTTTGGGGACAGGGGGATCTGGGGCCAACGTCCTGACTTTC.

The rearrangement joins TRBV18 to TRBJ1-6, with 9 bases aligning to TRBD1. The germline CDR1 and CDR2 sequences are KGHSH and LQKENI. Trimming removed 3 bases from V and 10 bases from J; junction bases left unmatched: 7. CDR3 size: 15 residues. In DNA, the CDR3 is TGTGCCAGCTCACCCCGGGACAGGGATGGGTCACCCCTCCACTTT. The encoded protein is CASSPRDRDGSPLHF.

This clonotype occurred once. This chain links TRBV12-3 or TRBV12-4 with TRBJ2-5; TRBD2 agrees at 9 bases. The CDR3 covers 17 residues. Trimming cost V 6 bases and J 2 bases; bases outside gene matches: 13. CDR3 in amino acids: CASSTRERGDSQETQYF. The CDR3 nucleotides are TGTGCCAGCAGCACTCGGGAGCGGGGGGATAGTCAAGAGACCCAGTACTTC.

The chain carries TRBV29-1 and TRBJ1-4, with TRBD1 matching 7 bases. This CDR3 is built from 14 residues. The V and J ends lost 4 bases and 6 bases, in that order; junction bases with no gene match: 8. Germline V gene lookup returns CDR1 SQVTM and CDR2 ANQGSEA. CDR3 sequence reads: CSVAGRQGDEKLFF. DNA of the CDR3: TGCAGCGTTGCCGGAAGACAGGGAGATGAAAAACTGTTTTTT.

The V and J genes are TRBV20-1 and TRBJ2-3; D perhaps matches TRBD2 (6 bases). The germline V gene has CDR1 DFQATT and CDR2 SNEGSKA (reference sequence). This CDR3 has 14 residues. V shed 6 bases and J shed 2 bases, with 15 bases lying between them. The CDR3 loop reads CSALVGGATDTQYF. As DNA, the CDR3 is TGCAGTGCATTGGTAGGCGGGGCCACAGATACGCAGTATTTT.

This rearrangement joins TRBV29-1 to TRBJ1-5; 9 bases fit TRBD1. The J segment lost 10 bases and the V segment lost 6 bases, leaving 7 bases of the junction unmatched. There are 12 residues in the CDR3. Germline V gene data show CDR1 as SQVTM and CDR2 as ANQGSEA. Here the CDR3 reads CSVRTGENPQHF. Here the CDR3 DNA reads TGCAGCGTGAGGACAGGGGAGAACCCCCAGCATTTT. Variable domain in full (rest from reference TRBV29-1 and TRBJ1-5): SAVISQKPSRDICQRGTSLTIQCQVDSQVTMMFWYRQQPGQSLTLIATANQGSEATYESGFVIDKFPISRPNLTFSTLTVSNMSPEDSSIYLCSVRTGENPQHFGDGTRLSIL.

This chain links TRBV6-5 with TRBJ2-7; TRBD1 is a possible D gene (5 bases). The CDR3 consists of 15 residues. Deletions cut 2 bases from V and 5 bases from J, with 16 bases between. Germline CDR1 MNHEY, CDR2 SVGAGI. The CDR3 DNA sequence: TGTGCCAGCAGTTACCCCGCGGCAGGGATCCACGAGCAGTACTTC. Protein: CASSYPAAGIHEQYF.

The J gene is TRBJ1-2, the V gene TRBV1; whether TRBD1, the table's D call, matches the DNA was not checked. TRBV1 is reported as a pseudogene. The CDR3 consists of 15 residues. CDR3 protein: CTSSQARGDNYGYTF. DNA for the CDR3: TGCACCAGCAGCCAAGCCAGAGGGGACAACTATGGCTACACCTTC.

This chain uses TRBV27 with TRBJ2-5; 7 nucleotides agree with TRBD1. Unmatched junction bases numbered 10, after V lost 4 bases and J lost 2 bases. Germline assignment: CDR1 MNHEY and CDR2 SMNVEV (reference sequence). CDR3 size: 16 residues. In nucleotides, the CDR3 is TGTGCCAGCAGTTCCCAGACAGGGTGGGAACAAGAGACCCAGTACTTC. Residues: CASSSQTGWEQETQYF.

The chain has TRBV6-5 and TRBJ1-6; 8 nucleotides line up with TRBD1. The CDR3 covers 13 residues. V lost 6 bases to trimming and J lost 10 bases; unmatched junction nucleotides: 5. Germline-derived CDR1 and CDR2 are MNHEY and SVGAGI. The DNA for the CDR3 is TGTGCCAGCAGGGACAGGGTCGGATCACCCCTCCACTTT. This codes for CASRDRVGSPLHF.

The chain recombines TRBV6-1 with TRBJ1-2; D is undetermined. This CDR3 comprises 12 residues. The V end was cut by 3 bases, the J end by 4 bases, with 6 bases between. The germline gives CDR1 MNHNS, CDR2 SASEGT. DNA of the CDR3: TGTGCCAGCAGTGATAACGGCTATGGCTACACCTTC. Translated, it gives CASSDNGYGYTF.

This chain joins TRBV23-1 and TRBJ2-7, with 7 bases identical to TRBD1. TRBV23-1 is sorted into the ORF group, with uncertain function. This CDR3 spans 15 amino acids. V lost 2 bases, J lost 2 bases, and 6 bases stayed unmatched. The CDR3 spells CASSQRTGRPYEQYF. The CDR3 nucleotides read TGCGCCAGCAGTCAAAGGACAGGCCGCCCCTACGAGCAGTACTTC.

The gene calls are TRBV30 and TRBJ2-5; D gene unclear. CDR3 length: 15 residues. The V end was cut by 0 bases, the J end by 1 base, with 12 bases between. The germline CDR1 and CDR2 sequences are GTSNPN and SVGIG (reference sequence). CDR3 loop: CAWSVRVEPQETQYF. DNA of the CDR3: TGTGCCTGGAGTGTACGAGTTGAACCCCAAGAGACCCAGTACTTC.

The chain links TRBV30 to TRBJ2-2, with 13 bases matching TRBD2. J was trimmed by 0 bases and V by 8 bases; bases with no gene match: 9. Germline V gives CDR1 GTSNPN, CDR2 SVGIG (reference sequence). The CDR3 covers 17 residues. The CDR3 loop reads CAGAGLAGKTNTGELFF. The CDR3 nucleotides read TGTGCCGGGGCGGGACTAGCGGGGAAAACGAACACCGGGGAGCTGTTTTTT. Looking up the rest from reference TRBV30 and TRBJ2-2 gives the full variable domain: SQTIHQWPATLVQPVGSPLSLECTVEGTSNPNLYWYRQAAGRGLQLLFYSVGIGQISSEVPQNLSASRPQDRQFILSSKKLLLSDSGFYLCAGAGLAGKTNTGELFFGEGSRLTVL.

The V call is TRBV29-1, the J call TRBJ2-7, with 9 bases identical to TRBD1. Germline lookup yields CDR1 SQVTM and CDR2 ANQGSEA. The ends lost 2 bases at V and 2 bases at J; junction bases unmatched: 4. The CDR3 is 14 amino acids. CDR3 sequence (DNA): TGCAGCGTTGAACGGACAGGGGTTCCCTACGAGCAGTACTTC. It specifies CSVERTGVPYEQYF.

V is TRBV9 and J is TRBJ2-7, with D possibly matching TRBD1 (6 bases). The CDR3 runs to 13 residues. Between the trimmed V and J ends, which lost 0 bases and 6 bases, there was a span of 10 bases. Germline V gene lookup returns CDR1 SGDLS and CDR2 YYNGEE. CDR3 sequence reads: CASSVVGRGEQYF. In DNA form, the CDR3 reads TGTGCCAGCAGCGTAGTAGGCAGGGGCGAGCAGTACTTC.

This clonotype showed up just once. This chain links TRBV5-6 with TRBJ2-7; 9 bases map to TRBD2. The CDR3 has 13 residues. Germline CDR1 SGHDT, CDR2 YYEEEE. V lost 4 bases to trimming and J lost 3 bases; unmatched junction nucleotides: 2. DNA of the CDR3: TGTGCCAGCAGCCCTAGCGGGGACTACGAGCAGTACTTC. Translated: CASSPSGDYEQYF.

CDR3 protein: CASSPGQHSYEQYF. The CDR3 coding sequence is TGTGCCAGCAGTCCGGGACAGCATTCCTACGAGCAGTACTTC. The V and J genes are TRBV6-5 and TRBJ2-7; 7 nucleotides line up with TRBD1. V dropped 5 bases and J dropped 1; count of bases not matched to a gene: 5. Germline CDR1 and CDR2: MNHEY and SVGAGI. CDR3 length equals 14 residues.

There are a few counts of this clonotype. V and J are TRBV5-4 and TRBJ1-1; no firm D call. CDR3 size: 13 residues. Deletions cut 0 bases from V and 2 bases from J, with 5 bases between. Per the germline V gene, CDR1 is SGHNT and CDR2 is YYREEE (reference sequence). The CDR3 DNA reads TGTGCCAGCAGCTTGGCGGGAAACACTGAAGCTTTCTTT. Protein sequence: CASSLAGNTEAFF.